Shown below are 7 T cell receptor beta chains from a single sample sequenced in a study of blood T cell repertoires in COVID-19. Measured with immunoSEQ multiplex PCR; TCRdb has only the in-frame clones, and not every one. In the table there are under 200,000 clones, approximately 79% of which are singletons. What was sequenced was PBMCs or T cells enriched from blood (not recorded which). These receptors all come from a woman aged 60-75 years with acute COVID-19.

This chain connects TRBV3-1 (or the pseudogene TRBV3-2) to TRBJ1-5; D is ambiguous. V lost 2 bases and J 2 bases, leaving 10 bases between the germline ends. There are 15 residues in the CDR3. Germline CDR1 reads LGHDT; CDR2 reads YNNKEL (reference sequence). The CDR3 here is CASSQLAGGNQPQHF. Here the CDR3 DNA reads TGTGCCAGCAGCCAACTTGCCGGAGGCAATCAGCCCCAGCATTTT.

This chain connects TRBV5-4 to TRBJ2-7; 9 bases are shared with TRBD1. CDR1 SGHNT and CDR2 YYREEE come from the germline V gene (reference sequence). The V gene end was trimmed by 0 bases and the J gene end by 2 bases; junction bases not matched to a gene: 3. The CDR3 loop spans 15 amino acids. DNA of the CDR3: TGTGCCAGCAGCTTGGGGGGGACAGGGACCTACGAGCAGTACTTC. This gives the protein CASSLGGTGTYEQYF.

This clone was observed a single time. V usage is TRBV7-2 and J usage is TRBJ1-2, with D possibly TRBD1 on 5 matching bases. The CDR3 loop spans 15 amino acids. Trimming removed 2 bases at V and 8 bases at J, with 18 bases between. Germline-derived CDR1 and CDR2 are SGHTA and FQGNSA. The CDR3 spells CASSLIGRESGGYTF. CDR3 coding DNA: TGTGCCAGCAGCTTAATCGGCAGGGAATCTGGCGGCTACACCTTC.

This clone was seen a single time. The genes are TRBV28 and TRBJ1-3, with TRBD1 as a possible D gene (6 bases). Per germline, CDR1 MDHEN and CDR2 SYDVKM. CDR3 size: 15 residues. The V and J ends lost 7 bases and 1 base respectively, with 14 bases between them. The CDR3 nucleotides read TGTGCCAGCAATCGGGGGGGCGCGTCTGGAAACACCATATATTTT. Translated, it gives CASNRGGASGNTIYF.

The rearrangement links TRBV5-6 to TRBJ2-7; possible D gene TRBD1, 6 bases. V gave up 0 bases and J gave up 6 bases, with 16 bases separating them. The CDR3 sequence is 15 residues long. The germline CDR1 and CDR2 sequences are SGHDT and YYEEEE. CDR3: CASSLGPRGSLEQYV. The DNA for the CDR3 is TGTGCCAGCAGCTTGGGACCCAGGGGCTCTCTCGAGCAGTACGTC.

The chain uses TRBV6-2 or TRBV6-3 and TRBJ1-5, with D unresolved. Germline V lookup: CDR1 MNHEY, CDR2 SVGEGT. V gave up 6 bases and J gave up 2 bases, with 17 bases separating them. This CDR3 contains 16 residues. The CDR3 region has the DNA TGTGCCAGCAGCCACGACCGCCCCGGAGGCAATCAGCCCCAGCATTTT. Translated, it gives CASSHDRPGGNQPQHF.

CDR3 nucleotide sequence: TGTGCCAGCAGCTCTGGGAGTGAAGCTTTCTTT. It is translated as CASSSGSEAFF. The chain couples TRBV11-3 to TRBJ1-1; D is unclear. This CDR3 is 11 amino acids long. The germline V gene encodes CDR1 SGHNT and CDR2 YENEEA. Trimming removed 4 bases at V and 7 bases at J, with 7 bases between.